This entry features one T cell receptor (beta chain) sequence. Its antigen remains unknown. Here immunoSEQ multiplex PCR was the method, and the copy in TCRdb shows in-frame clones only, minus some. Of over 6,500 clones detected, about three quarters appear once; the ten largest clones hold approximately 15%. These data are taken from a study of tumor-infiltrating lymphocytes in localized non-small cell lung cancer. Study context: Tumor tissue and non-adjacent uninvolved lung came from each patient.

Study conclusions and caveats: Technical variation could not be separated from intratumor heterogeneity here. No T-cell fraction difference was seen between IM1 and IM2 tumors. TCRbeta sequencing showed higher T cell infiltration in tumors than uninvolved lung.

The sequence was obtained from a human donor with non-small cell lung cancer. The sequenced sample was uninvolved lung tissue not adjacent to the tumor.

The DNA of the CDR3 is TGTGCCAGCAGCTTATCCAGGGGGCGGGATGGCTACACCTTC. Encoded protein: CASSLSRGRDGYTF. This chain joins TRBV7-2 and TRBJ1-2; 8 nucleotides agree with TRBD1. V gave up 2 bases and J gave up 6 bases; unmatched junction bases: 5. Germline loops: CDR1 SGHTA, CDR2 FQGNSA. The CDR3 is made up of 14 amino acids.